The 2 T cell receptor beta chains reported below all come from one sample, sequenced in a study of shared clonotypes between healthy human individuals. Measured with immunoSEQ multiplex PCR; TCRdb has only the in-frame clones, and not every one. The sample has about 2,500,000 clones, approximately 92% seen once. Sequencing was performed on naive CD4+ T cells sorted from blood. Stated subset: CD45RA+ positively selected. The receptor set was obtained from a man aged 18 to 29 in good health.

V is TRBV4-3 and J is TRBJ2-7; D may be TRBD1 (7 bases). V was pared by 4 bases and J by 7 bases, with 23 bases between. Germline V gene data show CDR1 as LGHNA and CDR2 as YSLEER. The CDR3 has 16 residues. The CDR3 loop reads CASSPTRQGLSEEQYF. The DNA of the CDR3 is TGCGCCAGCAGCCCAACCAGACAGGGACTGTCCGAAGAGCAGTACTTC.

V is TRBV11-2 and J is TRBJ2-1, with D hard to call. Deletions cut 0 bases from V and 7 bases from J, with 10 bases between. CDR1 is SGHAT and CDR2 is FQNNGV in the germline V gene. This CDR3 contains 14 residues. The CDR3 region is CASSLDLKQNEQFF. The CDR3 coding sequence is TGTGCCAGCAGCTTAGATCTAAAACAGAATGAGCAGTTCTTC.